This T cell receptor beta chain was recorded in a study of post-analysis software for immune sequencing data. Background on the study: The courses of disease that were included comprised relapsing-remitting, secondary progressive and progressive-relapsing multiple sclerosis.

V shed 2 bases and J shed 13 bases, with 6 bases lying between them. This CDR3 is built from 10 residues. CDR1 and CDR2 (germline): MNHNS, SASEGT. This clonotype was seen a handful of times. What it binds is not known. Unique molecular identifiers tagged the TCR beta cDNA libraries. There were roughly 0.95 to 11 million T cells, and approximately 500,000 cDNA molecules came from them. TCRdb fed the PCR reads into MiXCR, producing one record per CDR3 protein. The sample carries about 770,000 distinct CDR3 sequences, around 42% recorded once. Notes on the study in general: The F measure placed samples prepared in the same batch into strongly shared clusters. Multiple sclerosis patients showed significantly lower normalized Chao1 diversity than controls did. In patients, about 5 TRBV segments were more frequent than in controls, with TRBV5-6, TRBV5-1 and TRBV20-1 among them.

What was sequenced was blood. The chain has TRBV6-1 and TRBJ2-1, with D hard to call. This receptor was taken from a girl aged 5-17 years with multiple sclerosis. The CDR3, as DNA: TGTGCCAGCAGTGAACCCCCTCAGTTCTTC. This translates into CASSEPPQFF.